The table lists the clone carrying this T cell receptor beta chain with a count of one. PCR amplification relied on 60 Vbeta primers (plus 13 Jbeta primers). TCRdb's copy holds only in-frame clones and misses some; the assay was immunoSEQ multiplex PCR. The sample includes approximately 92,000 clones, 81% of them seen just once. The data derive from a study of cytomegalovirus exposure and HLA in healthy donors. The V gene's germline CDR1 is LNHDA and CDR2 SQIVND (reference sequence). The CDR3 spans 14 residues. The specimen was PBMCs. This TCR was recovered from a woman aged 70-85 years in good health and CMV-seropositive. The chain employs TRBV19 and TRBJ2-5; 7 bases map to TRBD1. The closer fit of TRBJ2-7 to the DNA end suggests the J call may be wrong. The CDR3 sequence is CASSRTGERYEQYF. CDR3 nucleotides: TGTGCCAGTAGCCGAACAGGGGAGCGGTACGAGCAGTACTTC.